These 18 T cell receptor beta chains originate from one sample sequenced in a study of blood T cell repertoires in COVID-19. Profiled with immunoSEQ multiplex PCR; TCRdb holds only in-frame clones, not every one. This table has approximately 200,000 clones, about 90% appearing once. Sequencing was carried out using PBMCs or T cells enriched from blood (not recorded which). Source of these receptors: a man younger than 40 who had recovered from COVID-19.

This clone has a single count. The J gene is TRBJ2-1, the V gene TRBV27; TRBD2 aligns across 7 bases. Unmatched junction bases numbered 10, after V lost 8 bases and J lost 0 bases. The length of the CDR3 is 16 residues. Germline CDR1 MNHEY, CDR2 SMNVEV (reference sequence). Here the CDR3 DNA reads TGTGCCAGCTCGAGCGGGATGATGAGCTCCTACAATGAGCAGTTCTTC. Translated: CASSSGMMSSYNEQFF.

The J gene is TRBJ1-4, the V gene TRBV19, with a possible D match to TRBD1 (6 bases). The CDR3 has 14 amino acids. Trimming stripped 2 bases from V and 8 bases from J, with 12 bases between. CDR1 and CDR2 from the germline V gene are LNHDA and SQIVND (reference sequence). The CDR3 reads CASSIITGQEKLFF. CDR3 in DNA: TGTGCCAGTAGTATAATAACGGGACAAGAAAAACTGTTTTTT.

This chain uses TRBV7-9 with TRBJ1-5, with 8 bases identical to TRBD1. The CDR3 sequence is 15 residues long. With V trimmed by 4 bases and J by 3 bases, 5 bases remained unmatched. CDR1 is SEHNR, CDR2 FQNEAQ, per germline (reference sequence). The chain's CDR3 is CASSSATGDNQPQHF. As DNA, the CDR3 is TGTGCCAGCAGCTCCGCGACAGGGGACAATCAGCCCCAGCATTTT.

Comment on this clone: The sample has other DNA sequences that encode this CDR3 too. This chain links TRBV2 with TRBJ1-5; TRBD1 aligns across 10 bases. V trimming: 8 bases; J trimming: 2 bases; junction bases outside the gene matches: 3. Germline V lookup: CDR1 SNHLY, CDR2 FYNNEI. The CDR3 sequence is 14 residues long. CDR3 protein: CASSGTGGNQPQHF. DNA of the CDR3: TGTGCCAGCTCCGGGACAGGGGGCAATCAGCCCCAGCATTTT.

V and J are TRBV4-3 and TRBJ2-3; TRBD1 might be the D (8 bases). Germline lookup yields CDR1 LGHNA and CDR2 YSLEER. V was trimmed by 1 base and J by 5 bases, leaving 13 bases between them. This CDR3 is built from 15 residues. This chain's CDR3 is CASSQGTGRVDTQYF. CDR3 coding DNA: TGCGCCAGCAGCCAAGGGACAGGGAGGGTAGATACGCAGTATTTT.

This clone has only one observation. The genes are TRBV19 and TRBJ2-1, with 11 bases matching TRBD2. In germline, CDR1 is LNHDA, CDR2 SQIVND (reference sequence). The length of the CDR3 is 17 residues. With 4 bases clipped from V and 4 bases from J, the junction kept 9 bases outside the gene matches. The CDR3 sequence: CASSRRYGTSGYNEQFF. The CDR3 DNA sequence: TGTGCCAGTAGTAGGCGCTACGGGACTAGCGGTTACAATGAGCAGTTCTTC.

The J gene is TRBJ2-5, the V gene TRBV15; 16 bases map to TRBD2. Germline CDR1 reads LNHNV; CDR2 reads YYDKDF (reference sequence). After removal of 5 bases from V and 4 bases from J, the junction contained 4 bases not matched to a gene. CDR3 length: 16 amino acids. The DNA for the CDR3 is TGTGCCACCAGCGGCGGGACTAGCGGGAGGGGAGAGACCCAGTACTTC. As protein: CATSGGTSGRGETQYF. The full variable domain, rest sourced from reference TRBV15 and TRBJ2-5, is DAMVIQNPRYQVTQFGKPVTLSCSQTLNHNVMYWYQQKSSQAPKLLFHYYDKDFNNEADTPDNFQSRRPNTSFCFLDIRSPGLGDTAMYLCATSGGTSGRGETQYFGPGTRLLVL.

The rearrangement links TRBV7-9 to TRBJ1-5, with 11 nucleotides matching TRBD1. Germline assignment: CDR1 SEHNR and CDR2 FQNEAQ (reference sequence). The junction had 4 bases not matched to a gene; V was cut back by 5 bases and J by 4 bases. The CDR3 runs 15 residues. CDR3 sequence (DNA): TGTGCCAGCAGCGTAGGGACAGGGGGGAATCAGCCCCAGCATTTT. Amino acids: CASSVGTGGNQPQHF.

The chain recombines TRBV7-7 with TRBJ2-5, with D possibly being TRBD2 (6 bases). CDR1 is SSHAT, CDR2 FNYEAQ, per germline (reference sequence). V was pared by 5 bases and J by 1 base, with 14 bases between. The CDR3 loop spans 15 amino acids. The CDR3 DNA sequence: TGTGCCAGCAGCCAACGAGCGGGTCCCCAAGAGACCCAGTACTTC. It is translated as CASSQRAGPQETQYF.

The chain carries TRBV6-1 and TRBJ2-7, with 13 bases matching TRBD2. Trimming at V came to 0 bases and at J to 0 bases, leaving 8 bases not matched to a gene. This CDR3 is 19 amino acids long. The germline V gene has CDR1 MNHNS and CDR2 SASEGT. The chain's CDR3 is CASSEATGLAGASSYEQYF. The CDR3, as DNA: TGTGCCAGCAGTGAAGCCACAGGACTAGCGGGGGCAAGCTCCTACGAGCAGTACTTC.

The J gene is TRBJ1-2, the V gene TRBV3-1 (or the pseudogene TRBV3-2); 9 nucleotides line up with TRBD1. With V trimmed by 2 bases and J by 4 bases, 5 bases remained unmatched. The CDR3 totals 15 residues. Germline CDR1 is LGHDT and CDR2 is YNNKEL (reference sequence). The CDR3 sequence is CASSQNPGQGYGYTF. The CDR3 nucleotides are TGTGCCAGCAGCCAAAACCCGGGACAGGGCTATGGCTACACCTTC.

This rearrangement joins TRBV9 to TRBJ1-6; D is uncertain. Germline V gene data show CDR1 as SGDLS and CDR2 as YYNGEE. The CDR3 has 16 residues. Trimming cost V 4 bases and J 3 bases, with 14 bases left between them. Written as DNA, the CDR3 is TGTGCCAGCAGCCCATGGGAGGGCCTCTATAATTCACCCCTCCACTTT. Protein: CASSPWEGLYNSPLHF.

The chain links TRBV28 to TRBJ2-7; maybe TRBD2 (6 bases). This CDR3 contains 13 residues. Germline CDR1 MDHEN, CDR2 SYDVKM. Trimming took 11 bases from V and 4 from J, leaving 18 bases between them. CDR3 sequence (DNA): TGTGCCGGGGGGAGTGGACCCATGTACGAGCAGTACTTC. It encodes CAGGSGPMYEQYF.

The V call is TRBV24-1, the J call TRBJ2-3; D gene uncertain. There are 12 residues in the CDR3. V shed 7 bases and J shed 6 bases, with 10 bases lying between them. Germline CDR1 KGHDR, CDR2 SFDVKD. CDR3 nucleotide sequence: TGTGCCACCAGGGGCCTCTCTGATACGCAGTATTTT. Its translation: CATRGLSDTQYF.

J is TRBJ2-7 and V is TRBV28; 11 bases are a match to TRBD2. The junction had 8 bases not matched to a gene; V was cut back by 6 bases and J by 4 bases. Germline CDR1 reads MDHEN; CDR2 reads SYDVKM. The CDR3 has 15 amino acids. Written as DNA, the CDR3 is TGTGCCAGCAGCATGGAGGGACTAGCGGTTTACGAGCAGTACTTC. It encodes CASSMEGLAVYEQYF.

The chain employs TRBV10-1 and TRBJ1-3; no firm D call. The CDR3 has 16 residues. The V gene's germline CDR1 is WNHNN and CDR2 SYGVQD (reference sequence). Trimming took 3 bases from V and 0 from J, leaving 12 bases between them. Here the CDR3 DNA reads TGCGCCAGCAGTGAATCGGGGAGATACTCTGGAAACACCATATATTTT. Amino acids: CASSESGRYSGNTIYF.

V and J are TRBV7-8 and TRBJ2-7; maybe TRBD2 (6 bases). The ends were cut back, 2 bases at V and 2 bases at J, with 16 bases in the middle. In germline, CDR1 is SGHVS, CDR2 FQNEAQ. This CDR3 contains 16 residues. CDR3: CASSLRGTDETYEQYF. CDR3 coding DNA: TGTGCCAGCAGCTTACGCGGGACGGACGAAACCTACGAGCAGTACTTC. Full variable domain (outside the CDR3, taken from reference TRBV7-8 and TRBJ2-7): GAGVSQSPRYKVAKRGQDVALRCDPISGHVSLFWYQQALGQGPEFLTYFQNEAQLDKSGLPSDRFFAERPEGSVSTLKIQRTQQEDSAVYLCASSLRGTDETYEQYFGPGTRLTVT.

The chain combines TRBV4-3 with TRBJ2-7, with 9 bases lining up with TRBD2. Per germline, CDR1 LGHNA and CDR2 YSLEER. The CDR3 has 15 amino acids. Trimming took 9 bases from V and 6 from J; bases not matched to a gene: 15. CDR3: CASQSVAGESSEQYF. The CDR3 bases are TGCGCCAGTCAAAGTGTAGCGGGGGAAAGTTCCGAGCAGTACTTC.